The 31 T cell receptor beta chains below were found in one sample sequenced in a study of CD8+ T cells in alopecia areata. Stated treatment: oral pan-JAK inhibitor, 5-10 mg twice daily. Extracted from the samples, RNA was reverse transcribed into cDNA to serve as the sequencing template. Clones were sequenced by immunoSEQ multiplex PCR, and TCRdb holds only the in-frame ones, with some missing. The sample holds more than 200,000 clones, 64% seen once. Sequences were derived from CD4+ T cells sorted from blood, sampled at week 4, from a patient treated with tofacitinib. The receptors originated from a human donor with alopecia areata.

The chain couples TRBV2 to TRBJ2-1; TRBD2 matches 7 bases. This CDR3 is built from 14 residues. V was clipped by 10 bases and J by 5 bases; unmatched bases: 11. Germline values: CDR1 SNHLY, CDR2 FYNNEI. The CDR3 loop reads CATSPGTTHNEQFF. The CDR3 DNA sequence: TGTGCCACTTCGCCCGGGACTACCCACAATGAGCAGTTCTTC.

This chain connects TRBV19 to TRBJ2-1; the match to TRBD2 covers 9 bases. Germline V gene data show CDR1 as LNHDA and CDR2 as SQIVND (reference sequence). The CDR3 length is 14 residues. Losses at the gene ends were 5 bases for V and 2 bases for J; bases not matched to a gene: 1. CDR3 sequence reads: CASSGGGAYNEQFF. CDR3 DNA: TGTGCCAGTAGTGGCGGGGGGGCCTACAATGAGCAGTTCTTC.

The V and J genes are TRBV4-3 and TRBJ1-2, with D possibly TRBD1 on 5 matching bases. Germline assignment: CDR1 LGHNA and CDR2 YSLEER. CDR3 length: 15 amino acids. The V and J ends lost 1 base and 1 base respectively, with 10 bases between them. CDR3 DNA sequence: TGCGCCAGCAGCCAAGGAGACAGAAGTAACTATGGCTACACCTTC. Protein product: CASSQGDRSNYGYTF.

The V call is TRBV10-3, the J call TRBJ1-2; TRBD1 agrees at 7 bases. J was trimmed by 6 bases and V by 10 bases; bases with no gene match: 11. The CDR3 contains 13 residues. CDR1 is ENHRY, CDR2 SYGVKD, per germline. The CDR3 is CATRQGPFDGYTF. In DNA, the CDR3 is TGTGCCACCCGACAGGGACCCTTCGATGGCTACACCTTC.

The chain combines TRBV9 with TRBJ2-6, with no clear D. The CDR3 has 14 amino acids. The V gene lost 0 bases and the J gene lost 1 base, with 2 bases spanning the gap. Germline CDR1 and CDR2: SGDLS and YYNGEE. The CDR3 coding sequence is TGTGCCAGCAGCGTAGGATCTGGGGCCAACGTCCTGACTTTC. Amino acids: CASSVGSGANVLTF. Using reference TRBV9 and TRBJ2-6 for the parts outside the CDR3, the full variable domain is DSGVTQTPKHLITATGQRVTLRCSPRSGDLSVYWYQQSLDQGLQFLIQYYNGEERAKGNILERFSAQQFPDLHSELNLSSLELGDSALYFCASSVGSGANVLTFGAGSRLTVL.

This clone was seen a handful of times. This chain joins TRBV9 and TRBJ2-3; TRBD2 matches 12 bases. The trim removed 0 bases at V and 8 bases at J, leaving 4 bases unmatched. This CDR3 has 15 amino acids. CDR1 is SGDLS and CDR2 is YYNGEE in the germline V gene. CDR3 sequence reads: CASSVASGGASTQYF. The CDR3 bases are TGTGCCAGCAGCGTAGCTAGCGGGGGGGCCAGTACGCAGTATTTT.

This clone occurred once. For the CDR3, the DNA is TGTGCTACCCCGGGCATCTCACCCCTCCACTTT. This encodes CATPGISPLHF. The chain recombines TRBV12-5 with TRBJ1-6, with D uncertain. This CDR3 has 11 residues. The germline CDR1 and CDR2 sequences are LGHNT and FRNRAP. V was trimmed by 10 bases and J by 10 bases, leaving 11 bases between them.

The genes are TRBV30 and TRBJ1-4; no reliable D call. Germline V gene data show CDR1 as GTSNPN and CDR2 as SVGIG (reference sequence). V lost 1 base and J 8 bases, leaving 11 bases between the germline ends. The CDR3 loop spans 13 amino acids. The CDR3 DNA reads as TGTGCCTGGAGTGCAAGCTGGGTCGAAAAACTGTTTTTT. It codes for CAWSASWVEKLFF.

The gene calls are TRBV23-1 and TRBJ1-4, with 10 bases fitting TRBD1. TRBV23-1 is annotated as an ORF whose role is uncertain. The CDR3 is 15 amino acids. The V and J ends lost 4 bases and 11 bases, in that order; junction bases with no gene match: 10. This chain's CDR3 is CASSRPGQGFLKLFF. CDR3 sequence (DNA): TGCGCCAGCAGTCGACCGGGACAGGGGTTCCTGAAACTGTTTTTT.

The gene calls are TRBV29-1 and TRBJ1-1, with D unclear. This CDR3 is built from 14 residues. The germline gives CDR1 SQVTM, CDR2 ANQGSEA. Trimming removed 2 bases at V and 1 base at J, with 11 bases between. DNA of the CDR3: TGCAGCGTTGAAAAAAGTCCCCCGAACACTGAAGCTTTCTTT. Encoded protein: CSVEKSPPNTEAFF.

This clone was detected only a few times. The chain links TRBV29-1 to TRBJ1-1; 7 bases line up with TRBD1. V lost 7 bases and J lost 1; bases outside the gene matches: 3. The V gene's germline CDR1 is SQVTM and CDR2 ANQGSEA. This CDR3 comprises 12 residues. The CDR3 loop is CSGRQGNTEAFF. The CDR3 bases are TGCAGCGGACGACAGGGGAACACTGAAGCTTTCTTT.

This clone was counted only a few times. The genes are TRBV27 and TRBJ2-7, with D unresolved. Germline CDR1 reads MNHEY; CDR2 reads SMNVEV (reference sequence). This CDR3 comprises 13 residues. V was clipped by 5 bases and J by 0 bases, with 8 bases between them. CDR3 bases: TGTGCCAGCAGTCTCCAAAGCTCCTACGAGCAGTACTTC. It encodes CASSLQSSYEQYF.

The CDR3 reads CASSLGTGRGLYEQYF. The DNA of the CDR3 is TGTGCCAGCAGCTTAGGGACGGGCAGGGGGCTCTACGAGCAGTACTTC. The chain recombines TRBV7-2 with TRBJ2-7, with 8 bases lining up with TRBD1. CDR1 and CDR2 from the germline V gene are SGHTA and FQGNSA. The CDR3 contains 16 residues. J lost 3 bases, V lost 1 base, and 8 bases had no gene match.

V gene TRBV11-2 combines with J gene TRBJ2-3; D perhaps matches TRBD2 (6 bases). Germline loops: CDR1 SGHAT, CDR2 FQNNGV. This CDR3 has 14 amino acids. The V and J ends lost 5 bases and 0 bases respectively, with 9 bases between them. The DNA of the CDR3 is TGTGCCAGCAGCCTGGGAGGAAGCACAGATACGCAGTATTTT. Translating gives CASSLGGSTDTQYF.

The chain recombines TRBV19 with TRBJ1-2; 7 bases agree with TRBD1. Unmatched junction bases numbered 21, after V lost 6 bases and J lost 8 bases. Germline loops: CDR1 LNHDA, CDR2 SQIVND (reference sequence). This CDR3 region has 17 residues. The CDR3 here is CASSRRGHRAPTRGYTF. As DNA, the CDR3 is TGTGCCAGTAGCCGGAGGGGGCACAGGGCGCCGACGAGGGGCTACACCTTC.

This clone has more than one count but fewer than ten. This chain uses TRBV28 with TRBJ1-1; TRBD1 is a possible D gene (5 bases). This CDR3 comprises 14 residues. V was pared by 2 bases and J by 4 bases, with 11 bases between. Germline CDR1 is MDHEN and CDR2 is SYDVKM. CDR3 protein: CASSLRAGSTEAFF. The CDR3 coding sequence is TGTGCCAGCAGTTTACGGGCAGGGAGCACTGAAGCTTTCTTT.

The CDR3 sequence: CASSLVGGNQPQHF. CDR3 sequence (DNA): TGTGCCAGCAGCTTGGTTGGGGGTAATCAGCCCCAGCATTTT. This sequence joins TRBV5-6 and TRBJ1-5, with D perhaps matching TRBD1 (5 bases). Germline loops: CDR1 SGHDT, CDR2 YYEEEE. The CDR3 is made up of 14 amino acids. Trimming took 0 bases from V and 4 from J, leaving 8 bases between them.

The chain joins TRBV29-1 to TRBJ1-4, with 8 bases lining up with TRBD1. The trim removed 7 bases at V and 0 bases at J, leaving 4 bases unmatched. The CDR3 totals 14 residues. The germline V gene has CDR1 SQVTM and CDR2 ANQGSEA. CDR3 protein: CSAKQGATNEKLFF. The CDR3 DNA follows: TGCAGCGCAAAACAGGGGGCAACTAATGAAAAACTGTTTTTT.

The chain combines TRBV9 with TRBJ2-3; 9 bases line up with TRBD2. The CDR3 is 14 residues long. Trimming took 4 bases from V and 6 from J; bases not matched to a gene: 6. The V gene's germline CDR1 is SGDLS and CDR2 YYNGEE. In nucleotides, the CDR3 is TGTGCCAGCAGCTTGGGACTAGCAGCGGATACGCAGTATTTT. It is translated as CASSLGLAADTQYF.

This sequence joins TRBV29-1 and TRBJ1-5; no firm D call. The V and J ends lost 4 bases and 3 bases respectively, with 19 bases between them. Per germline, CDR1 SQVTM and CDR2 ANQGSEA. The CDR3 consists of 16 residues. This chain's CDR3 is CSVVLPPGWDNQPQHF. The CDR3 coding sequence is TGCAGCGTTGTCCTCCCGCCGGGATGGGACAATCAGCCCCAGCATTTT.

This chain uses TRBV30 with TRBJ2-2; 8 nucleotides match TRBD1. Germline values: CDR1 GTSNPN, CDR2 SVGIG (reference sequence). This CDR3 region has 15 residues. V lost 3 bases and J lost 0; bases outside the gene matches: 3. In nucleotides, the CDR3 is TGTGCCTGGAGAACGACAGGGGCGAACACCGGGGAGCTGTTTTTT. This sequence encodes CAWRTTGANTGELFF.

The V and J genes are TRBV10-3 and TRBJ2-7, with TRBD1 identical over 7 bases. CDR3 length: 13 residues. Looked up from germline, CDR1 is ENHRY and CDR2 is SYGVKD. V shed 4 bases, J shed 4 bases, and the junction held 4 bases outside the gene matches. The CDR3 DNA reads as TGTGCCATCAGTGTAGACAGGGTTTACGAGCAGTACTTC. Its translation: CAISVDRVYEQYF.

The chain is built from TRBV9 and TRBJ2-1, with 9 bases fitting TRBD1. The germline CDR1 and CDR2 sequences are SGDLS and YYNGEE. V lost 0 bases and J lost 8; bases outside the gene matches: 9. CDR3 size: 16 residues. Here the CDR3 reads CASSVDPGQGNDEQFF. DNA for the CDR3: TGTGCCAGCAGCGTAGACCCAGGACAGGGGAACGATGAGCAGTTCTTC.

The rearrangement links TRBV7-9 to TRBJ1-2; 12 bases match TRBD1. CDR3 length equals 14 residues. The germline gives CDR1 SEHNR, CDR2 FQNEAQ (reference sequence). V shed 6 bases and J 7 bases; nucleotides not matched to a gene: 6. In DNA, the CDR3 is TGTGCCAGCAGACCGGGACAGGGGGCGGCTGGCTACACCTTC. Its protein product is CASRPGQGAAGYTF.

The V gene is TRBV5-1, the J gene TRBJ2-3; 10 nucleotides align to TRBD2. The CDR3 covers 15 residues. Trimming removed 7 bases from V and 2 bases from J; junction bases left unmatched: 7. Germline-derived CDR1 and CDR2 are SGHRS and YFSETQ. DNA for the CDR3: TGCGCCAGCGGGCTAGCGGGGGATACCACAGATACGCAGTATTTT. Translation gives CASGLAGDTTDTQYF. The entire variable domain, with the rest obtained from reference TRBV5-1 and TRBJ2-3, is as follows: KAGVTQTPRYLIKTRGQQVTLSCSPISGHRSVSWYQQTPGQGLQFLFEYFSETQRNKGNFPGRFSGRQFSNSRSEMNVSTLELGDSALYLCASGLAGDTTDTQYFGPGTRLTVL.

V is TRBV7-9 and J is TRBJ1-2; D ambiguous. Trimming removed 1 base at V and 4 bases at J, with 4 bases between. CDR3 size: 12 residues. Germline V gene sequence: CDR1 SEHNR, CDR2 FQNEAQ (reference sequence). The CDR3 is CASSLDAYGYTF. The CDR3, as DNA: TGTGCCAGCAGCTTAGACGCCTATGGCTACACCTTC.

CDR3 amino acids: CASSLGLVGSEAFF. The CDR3 DNA reads as TGTGCCAGCAGCTTGGGACTCGTAGGTTCTGAAGCTTTCTTT. The chain is built from TRBV5-6 and TRBJ1-1; D not certain. CDR1 and CDR2 (germline): SGHDT, YYEEEE. The CDR3 has 14 residues. V gave up 0 bases and J gave up 6 bases, with 12 bases separating them.

The chain couples TRBV29-1 to TRBJ1-2, with D perhaps TRBD1 (6 bases). This CDR3 has 13 residues. V lost 5 bases and J 2 bases, leaving 12 bases between the germline ends. Germline CDR1 and CDR2: SQVTM and ANQGSEA. CDR3 nucleotides: TGCAGCGTTTCCAGGGGAGACAACTATGGCTACACCTTC. Amino acids: CSVSRGDNYGYTF.

This clone has more than one count but fewer than ten. The genes are TRBV6-5 and TRBJ1-6; 9 positions agree with TRBD1. V shed 8 bases and J 4 bases; nucleotides not matched to a gene: 3. The CDR3 contains 14 residues. The germline V gene encodes CDR1 MNHEY and CDR2 SVGAGI. The CDR3 here is CASGTGTYNSPLHF. The CDR3, as DNA: TGTGCCAGCGGGACAGGGACATATAATTCACCCCTCCACTTT.

This chain connects TRBV19 to TRBJ2-1, with D possibly called TRBD1 or TRBD2 (5 bases each). Trimming cost V 5 bases and J 9 bases, with 17 bases left between them. Germline CDR1 is LNHDA and CDR2 is SQIVND (reference sequence). The CDR3 has 14 residues. In nucleotides, the CDR3 is TGTGCCAGTAGTCGGGACCGCCGGTTAGGTGAGCAGTTCTTC. Translating it yields CASSRDRRLGEQFF. Combining the CDR3 with reference TRBV19 and TRBJ2-1 gives the whole variable domain DGGITQSPKYLFRKEGQNVTLSCEQNLNHDAMYWYRQDPGQGLRLIYYSQIVNDFQKGDIAEGYSVSREKKESFPLTVTSAQKNPTAFYLCASSRDRRLGEQFFGPGTRLTVL.

This clone appeared a few times. J is TRBJ1-2 and V is TRBV5-4, with 7 bases lining up with TRBD1. V gave up 3 bases and J gave up 4 bases; unmatched junction bases: 9. This CDR3 has 15 residues. The germline V gene has CDR1 SGHNT and CDR2 YYREEE (reference sequence). CDR3 loop: CASSSTGAGLYGYTF. CDR3 nucleotides: TGTGCCAGCAGCTCCACAGGGGCCGGCCTCTATGGCTACACCTTC. Full variable domain (remainder filled in from reference TRBV5-4 and TRBJ1-2): ETGVTQSPTHLIKTRGQQVTLRCSSQSGHNTVSWYQQALGQGPQFIFQYYREEENGRGNFPPRFSGLQFPNYSSELNVNALELDDSALYLCASSSTGAGLYGYTFGSGTRLTVV.